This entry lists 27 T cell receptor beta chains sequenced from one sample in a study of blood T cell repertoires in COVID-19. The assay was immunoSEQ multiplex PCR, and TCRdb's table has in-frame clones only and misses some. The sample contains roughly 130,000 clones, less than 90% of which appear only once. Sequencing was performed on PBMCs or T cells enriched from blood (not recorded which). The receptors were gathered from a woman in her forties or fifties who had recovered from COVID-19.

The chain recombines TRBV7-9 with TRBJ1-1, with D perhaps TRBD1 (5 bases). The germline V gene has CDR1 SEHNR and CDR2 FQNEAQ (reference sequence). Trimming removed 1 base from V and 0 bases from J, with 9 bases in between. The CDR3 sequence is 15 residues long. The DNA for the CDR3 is TGTGCCAGCAGCTTAGGGACAAGTTTGAACACTGAAGCTTTCTTT. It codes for CASSLGTSLNTEAFF.

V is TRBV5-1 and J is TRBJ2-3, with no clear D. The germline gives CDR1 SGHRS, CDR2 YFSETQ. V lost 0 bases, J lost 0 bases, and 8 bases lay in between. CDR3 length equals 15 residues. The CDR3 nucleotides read TGCGCCAGCAGCTTGGACTCCCTTAGCACAGATACGCAGTATTTT. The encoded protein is CASSLDSLSTDTQYF.

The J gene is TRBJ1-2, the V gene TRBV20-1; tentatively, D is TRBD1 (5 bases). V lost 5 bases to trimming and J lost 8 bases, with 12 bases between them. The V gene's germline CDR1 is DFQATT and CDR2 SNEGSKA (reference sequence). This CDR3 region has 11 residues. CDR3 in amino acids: CSAAGSAGYTF. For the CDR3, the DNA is TGCAGTGCTGCAGGGTCTGCGGGCTACACCTTC.

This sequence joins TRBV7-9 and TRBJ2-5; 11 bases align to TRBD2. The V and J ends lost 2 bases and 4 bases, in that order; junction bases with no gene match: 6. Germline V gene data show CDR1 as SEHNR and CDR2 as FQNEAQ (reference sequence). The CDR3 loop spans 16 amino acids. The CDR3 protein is CASSLSSGGPRETQYF. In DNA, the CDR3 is TGTGCCAGCAGCTTATCTAGCGGGGGGCCGAGAGAGACCCAGTACTTC.

CDR3 sequence: CASSSQLAGVTDTQYF. Here the CDR3 DNA reads TGTGCCAGCAGCTCGCAACTAGCGGGTGTCACAGATACGCAGTATTTT. The V call is TRBV7-6, the J call TRBJ2-3; 9 positions match TRBD2. The CDR3 is 16 amino acids. V lost 4 bases, J lost 2 bases, and 7 bases stayed unmatched. CDR1 and CDR2 from the germline V gene are SGHVS and FNYEAQ.

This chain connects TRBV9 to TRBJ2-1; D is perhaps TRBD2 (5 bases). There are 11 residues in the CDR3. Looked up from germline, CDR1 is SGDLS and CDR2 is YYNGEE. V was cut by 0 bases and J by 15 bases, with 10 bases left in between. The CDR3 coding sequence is TGTGCCAGCAGCGTAGGGGAGACACTGTTCTTC. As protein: CASSVGETLFF.

The CDR3 DNA follows: TGTGCCAGCAGCCAAGCAGGGGGCACTGAAGCTTTCTTT. Translating gives CASSQAGGTEAFF. This chain uses TRBV3-1 (or the pseudogene TRBV3-2) with TRBJ1-1, with 7 positions matching TRBD1. This CDR3 comprises 13 residues. Per the germline V gene, CDR1 is LGHDT and CDR2 is YNNKEL (reference sequence). The V and J ends lost 1 base and 4 bases, in that order; junction bases with no gene match: 0.

CDR3 bases: TGTGCTAGTGGTTTGGGACCCTCGGGGACCTTC. This gives the protein CASGLGPSGTF. V and J are TRBV12-5 and TRBJ1-2; D not certain. This CDR3 spans 11 amino acids. Germline values: CDR1 LGHNT, CDR2 FRNRAP. V lost 1 base to trimming and J lost 14 bases, with 11 bases between them.

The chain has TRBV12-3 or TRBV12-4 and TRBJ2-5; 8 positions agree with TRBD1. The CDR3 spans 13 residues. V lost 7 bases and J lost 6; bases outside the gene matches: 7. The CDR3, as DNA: TGTGCCAGCACCCCGACAGGGGATAAGACCCAGTACTTC. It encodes CASTPTGDKTQYF.

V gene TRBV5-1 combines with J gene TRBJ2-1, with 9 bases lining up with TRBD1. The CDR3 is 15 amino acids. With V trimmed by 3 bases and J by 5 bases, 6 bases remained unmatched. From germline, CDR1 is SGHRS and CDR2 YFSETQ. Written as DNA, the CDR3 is TGCGCCAGCAGCTACGGGACAGGGTCGGACAATGAGCAGTTCTTC. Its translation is CASSYGTGSDNEQFF.

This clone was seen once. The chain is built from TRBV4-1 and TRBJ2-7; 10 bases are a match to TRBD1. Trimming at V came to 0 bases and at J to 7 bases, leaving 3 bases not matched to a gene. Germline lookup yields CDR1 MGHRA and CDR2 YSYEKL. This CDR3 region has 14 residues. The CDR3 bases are TGCGCCAGCAGCCAAGATGACAGGGGGCTGGAGCAGTACTTC. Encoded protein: CASSQDDRGLEQYF.

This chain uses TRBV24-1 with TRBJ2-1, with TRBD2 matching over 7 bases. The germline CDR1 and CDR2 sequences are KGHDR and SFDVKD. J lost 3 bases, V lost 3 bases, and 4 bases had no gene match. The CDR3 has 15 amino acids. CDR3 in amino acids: CATSDATSRYNEQFF. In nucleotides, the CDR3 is TGTGCCACCAGTGATGCGACTAGCCGCTACAATGAGCAGTTCTTC.

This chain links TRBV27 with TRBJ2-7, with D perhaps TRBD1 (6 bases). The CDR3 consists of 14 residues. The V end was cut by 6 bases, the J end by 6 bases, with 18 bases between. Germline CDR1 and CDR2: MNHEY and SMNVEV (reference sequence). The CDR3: CASSPDLTGFEQYF. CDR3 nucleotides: TGTGCCAGCAGCCCCGACCTCACAGGGTTCGAGCAGTACTTC.

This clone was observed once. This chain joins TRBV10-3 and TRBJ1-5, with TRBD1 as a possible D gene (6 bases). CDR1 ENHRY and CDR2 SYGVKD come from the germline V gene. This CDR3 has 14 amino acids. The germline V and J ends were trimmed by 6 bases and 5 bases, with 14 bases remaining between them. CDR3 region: CAIRDHNRDQPQHF. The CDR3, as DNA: TGTGCCATCAGGGACCATAACAGGGATCAGCCCCAGCATTTT.

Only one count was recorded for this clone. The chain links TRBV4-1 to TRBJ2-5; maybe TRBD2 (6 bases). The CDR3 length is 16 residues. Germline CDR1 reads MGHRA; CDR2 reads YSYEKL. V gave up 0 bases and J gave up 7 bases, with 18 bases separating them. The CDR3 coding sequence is TGCGCCAGCAGCCAAGATTCCCTTCGGGAGTTGGGGACCCAGTACTTC. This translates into CASSQDSLRELGTQYF.

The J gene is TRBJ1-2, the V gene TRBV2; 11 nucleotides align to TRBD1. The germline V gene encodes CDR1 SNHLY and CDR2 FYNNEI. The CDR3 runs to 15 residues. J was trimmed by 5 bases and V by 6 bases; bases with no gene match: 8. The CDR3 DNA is TGTGCCAGCAGGGAGGACAGGGGGCATGGGTATGGCTACACCTTC. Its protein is CASREDRGHGYGYTF.

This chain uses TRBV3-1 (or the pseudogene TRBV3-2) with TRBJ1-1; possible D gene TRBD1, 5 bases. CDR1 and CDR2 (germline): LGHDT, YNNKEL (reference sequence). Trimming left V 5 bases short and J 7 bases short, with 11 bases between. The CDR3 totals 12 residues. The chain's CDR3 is CASSSGRGEAFF. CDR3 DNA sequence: TGTGCCAGCAGCTCCGGTAGGGGTGAAGCTTTCTTT.

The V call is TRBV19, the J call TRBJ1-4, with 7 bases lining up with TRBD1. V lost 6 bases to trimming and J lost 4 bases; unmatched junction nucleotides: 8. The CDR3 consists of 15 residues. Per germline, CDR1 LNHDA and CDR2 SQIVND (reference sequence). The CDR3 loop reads CASSVGQTNNEKLFF. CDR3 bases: TGTGCCAGTAGCGTGGGACAGACGAATAATGAAAAACTGTTTTTT.

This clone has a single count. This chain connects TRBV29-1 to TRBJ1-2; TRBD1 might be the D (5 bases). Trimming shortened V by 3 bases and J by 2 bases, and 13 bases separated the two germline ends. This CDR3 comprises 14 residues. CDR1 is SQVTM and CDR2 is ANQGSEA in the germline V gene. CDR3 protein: CSVEAARANYGYTF. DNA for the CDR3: TGCAGCGTTGAGGCCGCCAGGGCCAACTATGGCTACACCTTC.

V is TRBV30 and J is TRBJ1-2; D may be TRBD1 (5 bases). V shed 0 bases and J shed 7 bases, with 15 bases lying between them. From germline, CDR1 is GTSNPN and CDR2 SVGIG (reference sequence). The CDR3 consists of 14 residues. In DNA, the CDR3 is TGTGCCTGGAGTGTCGGGACTTCGACGTCTGGCTACACCTTC. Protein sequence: CAWSVGTSTSGYTF.

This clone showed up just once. The CDR3 loop is CASTRGWADTQYF. CDR3 in DNA: TGTGCCAGCACGCGAGGCTGGGCAGATACGCAGTATTTT. The rearrangement joins TRBV2 to TRBJ2-3; D uncertain. Germline V CDR1 and CDR2: SNHLY, FYNNEI. The germline V and J ends were trimmed by 7 bases and 4 bases, with 12 bases remaining between them. This CDR3 region has 13 residues.

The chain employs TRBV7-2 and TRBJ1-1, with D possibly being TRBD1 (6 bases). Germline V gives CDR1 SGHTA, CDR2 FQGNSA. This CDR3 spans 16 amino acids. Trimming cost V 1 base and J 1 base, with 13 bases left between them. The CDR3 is CASSLVEGGTNTEAFF. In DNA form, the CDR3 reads TGTGCCAGCAGCTTAGTGGAGGGGGGGACGAACACTGAAGCTTTCTTT.

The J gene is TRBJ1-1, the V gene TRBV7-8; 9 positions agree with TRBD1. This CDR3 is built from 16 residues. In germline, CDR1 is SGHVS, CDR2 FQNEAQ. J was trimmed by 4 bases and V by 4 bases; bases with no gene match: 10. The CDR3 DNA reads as TGTGCCAGCAGCTCCAGACAGGGGGTTCCCCCCACTGAAGCTTTCTTT. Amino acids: CASSSRQGVPPTEAFF. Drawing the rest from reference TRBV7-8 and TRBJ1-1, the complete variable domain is GAGVSQSPRYKVAKRGQDVALRCDPISGHVSLFWYQQALGQGPEFLTYFQNEAQLDKSGLPSDRFFAERPEGSVSTLKIQRTQQEDSAVYLCASSSRQGVPPTEAFFGQGTRLTVV.

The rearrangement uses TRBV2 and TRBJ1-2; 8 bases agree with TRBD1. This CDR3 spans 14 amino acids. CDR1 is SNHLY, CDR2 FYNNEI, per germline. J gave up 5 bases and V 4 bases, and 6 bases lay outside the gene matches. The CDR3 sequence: CASSGVTGEYGYTF. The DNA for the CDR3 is TGTGCCAGCAGTGGAGTGACAGGGGAATATGGCTACACCTTC.

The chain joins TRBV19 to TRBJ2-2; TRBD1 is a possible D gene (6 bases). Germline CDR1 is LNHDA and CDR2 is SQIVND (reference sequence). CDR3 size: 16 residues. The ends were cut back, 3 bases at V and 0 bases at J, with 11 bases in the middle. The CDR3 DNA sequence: TGTGCCAGTAGTATCCCGACAGGAGCGAACACCGGGGAGCTGTTTTTT. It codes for CASSIPTGANTGELFF.

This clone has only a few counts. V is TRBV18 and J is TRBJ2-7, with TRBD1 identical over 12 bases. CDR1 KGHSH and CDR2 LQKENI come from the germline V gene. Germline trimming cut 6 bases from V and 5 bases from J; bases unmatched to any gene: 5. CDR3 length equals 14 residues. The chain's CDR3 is CASSEGQGAHEQYF. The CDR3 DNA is TGTGCCAGCTCGGAGGGACAGGGGGCCCACGAGCAGTACTTC.

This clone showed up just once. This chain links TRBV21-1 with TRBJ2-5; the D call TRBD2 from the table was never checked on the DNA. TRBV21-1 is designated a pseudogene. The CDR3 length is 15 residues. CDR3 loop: CASSKGTSFQETQYF. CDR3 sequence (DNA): TGTGCCAGCAGCAAAGGAACTAGCTTTCAAGAGACCCAGTACTTC.